This T cell receptor beta chain was captured by sequencing in a study of T cells in Graves' hyperthyroidism and ophthalmopathy. Researchers amplified the TCR beta CDR3 regions from RNA transcripts. The study used the HTBI primer set for a first-round RT-PCR of the TCR CDR3. TCRdb recomputed calls from the multiplex PCR reads with MiXCR, one row per CDR3 protein. Seen here are about 400,000 distinct CDR3 sequences, around a sixth observed once, and the top ten hold around 7%. This clonotype occurred a few times. From germline, CDR1 is MGHDK and CDR2 SYGVNS. There are 15 residues in the CDR3. V gave up 6 bases and J gave up 1 base; unmatched junction bases: 4.

The chain couples TRBV25-1 to TRBJ2-1; 9 bases are shared with TRBD1. The receptor was derived from a young woman with Graves' hyperthyroidism. Sequenced input: blood. CDR3: CASSRQGGSYNEQFF. The DNA of the CDR3 is TGTGCCAGCAGCAGACAGGGGGGGTCCTACAATGAGCAGTTCTTC.